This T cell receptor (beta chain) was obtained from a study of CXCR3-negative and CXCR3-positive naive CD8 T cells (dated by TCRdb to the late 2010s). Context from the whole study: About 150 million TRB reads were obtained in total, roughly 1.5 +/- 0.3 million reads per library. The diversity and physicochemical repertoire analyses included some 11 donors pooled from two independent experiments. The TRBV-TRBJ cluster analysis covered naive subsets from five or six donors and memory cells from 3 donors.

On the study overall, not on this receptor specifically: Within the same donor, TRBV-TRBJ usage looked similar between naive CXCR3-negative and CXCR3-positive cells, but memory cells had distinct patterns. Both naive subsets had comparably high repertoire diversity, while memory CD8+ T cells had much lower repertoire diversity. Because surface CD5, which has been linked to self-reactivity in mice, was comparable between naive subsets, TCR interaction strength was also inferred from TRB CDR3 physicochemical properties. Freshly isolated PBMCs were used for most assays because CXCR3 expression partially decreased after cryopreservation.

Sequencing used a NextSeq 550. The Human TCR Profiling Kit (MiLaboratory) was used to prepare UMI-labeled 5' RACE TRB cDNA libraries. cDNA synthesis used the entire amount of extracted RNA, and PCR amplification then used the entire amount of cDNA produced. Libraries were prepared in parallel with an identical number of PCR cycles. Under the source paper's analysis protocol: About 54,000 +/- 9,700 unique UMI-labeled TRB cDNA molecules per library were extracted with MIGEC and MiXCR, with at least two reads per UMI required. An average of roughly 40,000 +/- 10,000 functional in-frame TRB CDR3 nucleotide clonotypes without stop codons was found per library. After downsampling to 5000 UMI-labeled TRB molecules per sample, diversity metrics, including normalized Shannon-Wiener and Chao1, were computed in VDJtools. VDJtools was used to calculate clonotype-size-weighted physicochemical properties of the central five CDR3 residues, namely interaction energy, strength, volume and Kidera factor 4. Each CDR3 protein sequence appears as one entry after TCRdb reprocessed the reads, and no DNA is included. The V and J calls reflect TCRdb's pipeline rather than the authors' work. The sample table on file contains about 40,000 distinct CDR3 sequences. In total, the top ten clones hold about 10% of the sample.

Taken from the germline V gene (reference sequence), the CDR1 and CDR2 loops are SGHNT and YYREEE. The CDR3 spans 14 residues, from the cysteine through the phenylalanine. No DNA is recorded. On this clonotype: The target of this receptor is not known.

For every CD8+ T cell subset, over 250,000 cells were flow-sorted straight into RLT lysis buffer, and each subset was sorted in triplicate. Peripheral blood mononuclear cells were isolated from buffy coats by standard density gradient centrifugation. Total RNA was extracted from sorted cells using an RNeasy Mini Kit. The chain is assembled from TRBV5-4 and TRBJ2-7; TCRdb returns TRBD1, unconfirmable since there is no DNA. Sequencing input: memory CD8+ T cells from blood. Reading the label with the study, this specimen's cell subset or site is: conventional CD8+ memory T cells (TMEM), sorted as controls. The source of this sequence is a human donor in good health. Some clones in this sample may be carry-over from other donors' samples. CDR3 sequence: CASRIGGGNYEQYF.